Here is one T cell receptor beta chain with its context. This CDR3 has 14 residues. Germline V gene lookup returns CDR1 SGHTA and CDR2 FQGTGA. V was clipped by 1 base and J by 7 bases; unmatched bases: 3. Libraries were prepared by immunoSEQ multiplex PCR; TCRdb keeps only in-frame clonotypes and omits some of them. The table shows some 80,000 clones, with 88% occurring only once. The record originates from a study of OX40 agonist ivuxolimab in advanced cancers. The TCR was taken from an adult with an advanced solid tumor such as melanoma, head and neck, liver or kidney cancer. V is TRBV7-3 and J is TRBJ2-1; 8 bases align to TRBD2. The sample was CD4+ or CD8+ T cells sorted from blood, taken in a trial of the OX40 agonist ivuxolimab. The CDR3 nucleotides read TGTGCCAGCAGCTTAAGTAGCGGGGAGAATGAGCAGTTCTTC. Amino acids: CASSLSSGENEQFF.